Presented here are 16 T cell receptor beta chains from one specimen sequenced in a study of cytotoxic CD8 clonotypes in ibrutinib-treated CLL. Sequencing used immunoSEQ multiplex PCR; TCRdb keeps in-frame clones, though not all of them. Of about 140,000 clones listed, less than 95% are singletons. This material consisted of PBMCs, taken after 12 months of ibrutinib treatment. Every receptor here comes from a human donor with chronic lymphocytic leukemia.

The chain joins TRBV6-5 to TRBJ1-5; maybe TRBD1 (6 bases). Germline CDR1 MNHEY, CDR2 SVGAGI. The CDR3 consists of 14 residues. With 6 bases removed from V and 1 base from J, the gap between germline ends came to 10 bases. The CDR3 DNA follows: TGTGCCAGCAGCCTTGGACAGAGCAATCAGCCCCAGCATTTT. This encodes CASSLGQSNQPQHF.

This rearrangement joins TRBV28 to TRBJ1-1; 7 positions match TRBD1. Germline lookup yields CDR1 MDHEN and CDR2 SYDVKM. This CDR3 contains 14 residues. V was clipped by 5 bases and J by 5 bases; unmatched bases: 8. The CDR3: CASSEGTADTEAFF. The CDR3 DNA reads as TGTGCCAGCAGTGAAGGGACAGCAGATACTGAAGCTTTCTTT.

This clone was found a few times. V gene TRBV2 combines with J gene TRBJ1-5; 12 nucleotides line up with TRBD1. The CDR3 runs 17 residues. Germline V gene lookup returns CDR1 SNHLY and CDR2 FYNNEI. V gave up 4 bases and J gave up 1 base; unmatched junction bases: 5. Here the CDR3 reads CASSVGQGAISNQPQHF. Here the CDR3 DNA reads TGTGCCAGCAGTGTGGGACAGGGGGCAATCAGCAATCAGCCCCAGCATTTT.

In this sample, this clone turned up once. This chain links TRBV28 with TRBJ2-3, with 9 bases aligning to TRBD1. Unmatched junction bases numbered 2, after V lost 4 bases and J lost 6 bases. CDR3 length equals 13 residues. Germline V gives CDR1 MDHEN, CDR2 SYDVKM. The CDR3 is CASSSGQGDTQYF. As DNA, the CDR3 is TGTGCCAGCAGTTCTGGACAGGGGGATACGCAGTATTTT.

This CDR3 reads CASSSLAGGPTQYF. Here the CDR3 DNA reads TGTGCCAGCAGTTCCCTAGCGGGAGGCCCTACGCAGTATTTT. The chain has TRBV27 and TRBJ2-3; 11 nucleotides agree with TRBD2. After removal of 4 bases from V and 8 bases from J, the junction contained 5 bases not matched to a gene. Germline CDR1 and CDR2: MNHEY and SMNVEV (reference sequence). This CDR3 spans 14 amino acids.

This clone turned up a few times. The rearrangement uses TRBV4-2 and TRBJ2-7; D could derive from TRBD1 or TRBD2 (6 bases each). CDR1 is LGHNA and CDR2 is YNFKEQ in the germline V gene. The V and J ends lost 6 bases and 7 bases respectively, with 25 bases between them. The CDR3 is 16 residues long. The DNA for the CDR3 is TGTGCCAGCAGGGGTACCTCTAGGGGGGCGAGAGAGGAGCAGTACTTC. It translates to CASRGTSRGAREEQYF.

V gene TRBV7-9 combines with J gene TRBJ2-3, with D tentatively TRBD2 (6 bases). This CDR3 spans 15 amino acids. The V end was cut by 1 base, the J end by 5 bases, with 13 bases between. The germline V gene has CDR1 SEHNR and CDR2 FQNEAQ (reference sequence). This CDR3 is CASSLGGGPEDTQYF. The DNA for the CDR3 is TGTGCCAGCAGCTTAGGTGGAGGGCCGGAAGATACGCAGTATTTT. Complete variable domain (other parts from reference TRBV7-9 and TRBJ2-3): DTGVSQNPRHKITKRGQNVTFRCDPISEHNRLYWYRQTLGQGPEFLTYFQNEAQLEKSRLLSDRFSAERPKGSFSTLEIQRTEQGDSAMYLCASSLGGGPEDTQYFGPGTRLTVL.

The chain is built from TRBV10-3 and TRBJ2-1; 8 bases map to TRBD2. Germline CDR1 ENHRY, CDR2 SYGVKD. V lost 6 bases and J lost 8; bases outside the gene matches: 12. The CDR3 extends over 15 amino acids. The CDR3 sequence: CAIRIAGPGRDEQFF. Written as DNA, the CDR3 is TGTGCCATCAGGATAGCGGGACCCGGCAGGGATGAGCAGTTCTTC.

The chain recombines TRBV4-1 with TRBJ2-7; TRBD2 agrees at 7 bases. This CDR3 region has 16 residues. Germline-derived CDR1 and CDR2 are MGHRA and YSYEKL. The trim removed 2 bases at V and 2 bases at J, leaving 9 bases unmatched. This CDR3 is CASSQSGRGMAYEQYF. As DNA, the CDR3 is TGCGCCAGCAGCCAATCTGGGCGGGGGATGGCCTACGAGCAGTACTTC.

The rearrangement joins TRBV2 to TRBJ2-6; D is unclear. V was cut by 3 bases and J by 0 bases, with 9 bases left in between. The germline gives CDR1 SNHLY, CDR2 FYNNEI. CDR3 length: 16 residues. CDR3 in DNA: TGTGCCAGCAGTGACCCAGGCTCCTCTGGGGCCAACGTCCTGACTTTC. It encodes CASSDPGSSGANVLTF. Based on the CDR3 plus reference TRBV2 and TRBJ2-6, the full variable domain is EPEVTQTPSHQVTQMGQEVILRCVPISNHLYFYWYRQILGQKVEFLVSFYNNEISEKSEIFDDQFSVERPDGSNFTLKIRSTKLEDSAMYFCASSDPGSSGANVLTFGAGSRLTVL.

The chain joins TRBV9 to TRBJ2-3, with 8 bases matching TRBD2. V was pared by 3 bases and J by 5 bases, with 14 bases of the junction left unmatched. CDR3 size: 17 residues. Germline lookup yields CDR1 SGDLS and CDR2 YYNGEE. CDR3 residues: CASSDGGGSGILDTQYF. In DNA, the CDR3 is TGTGCCAGCAGCGATGGAGGAGGTAGCGGGATTTTAGATACGCAGTATTTT.

The count of this clone is one. The V gene is TRBV6-6, the J gene TRBJ2-5; D call uncertain. Germline CDR1 reads MNHNY; CDR2 reads SVGAGI (reference sequence). V shed 5 bases and J shed 5 bases, with 21 bases lying between them. The CDR3 has 16 amino acids. Here the CDR3 DNA reads TGTGCCAGCAGTACCTTTGGGTTCTCAGGTCAGGAGACCCAGTACTTC. Its translation is CASSTFGFSGQETQYF.

This chain links TRBV5-1 with TRBJ2-7; 7 bases agree with TRBD2. This CDR3 spans 15 amino acids. The V gene end was trimmed by 0 bases and the J gene end by 1 base; junction bases not matched to a gene: 4. Germline CDR1 is SGHRS and CDR2 is YFSETQ. The DNA of the CDR3 is TGCGCCAGCAGCTTGGTAGAGGGAGGGTCCTACGAGCAGTACTTC. This codes for CASSLVEGGSYEQYF.

The chain couples TRBV4-3 to TRBJ2-2, with 7 bases aligning to TRBD2. This CDR3 region has 16 residues. Germline CDR1 and CDR2: LGHNA and YSLEER. V was clipped by 1 base and J by 4 bases; unmatched bases: 6. CDR3 nucleotide sequence: TGCGCCAGCAGCCAAGGGGCGGGAGCAGGCACCGGGGAGCTGTTTTTT. This translates into CASSQGAGAGTGELFF.

This clone occurred a few times. The chain is built from TRBV6-5 and TRBJ2-5, with TRBD1 matching 11 bases. Trimming cost V 4 bases and J 4 bases; bases outside gene matches: 8. The germline CDR1 and CDR2 sequences are MNHEY and SVGAGI. The CDR3 consists of 16 residues. The CDR3 DNA follows: TGTGCCAGCAGTTCTGGACAGGGGGCAGGAGGAGAGACCCAGTACTTC. As protein: CASSSGQGAGGETQYF.

This rearrangement joins TRBV7-2 to TRBJ2-7; perhaps TRBD2 as D (6 bases). Germline V CDR1 and CDR2: SGHTA, FQGNSA. This CDR3 region has 14 residues. Trimming removed 4 bases at V and 2 bases at J, with 12 bases between. The chain's CDR3 is CASSYGSGAYEQYF. DNA of the CDR3: TGTGCCAGCAGCTACGGGAGCGGAGCCTACGAGCAGTACTTC.